The rows below give T cell receptor beta chains drawn from one sample of a study of T cells in Graves' hyperthyroidism and ophthalmopathy. TCRdb reanalysed the multiplex PCR reads using MiXCR and keeps one entry per CDR3 protein. The table lists hundreds of thousands of distinct CDR3 sequences, approximately 18% of them singletons, with about a sixth in the top ten. Sequenced material: blood. The receptors were gathered from a woman between 50 and 59 years old with Graves' hyperthyroidism that later progressed to Graves' ophthalmopathy. CDR3s include the opening cysteine and the closing phenylalanine or tryptophan. Fields, in order: J gene, clone size, V gene, D gene, CDR3 protein, CDR3 DNA. The D gene is left open where the match is weak. Some rows have no size entry. The others give once, few or many, or a class for an expanded clone.

J gene: TRBJ1-5
clone size: few
V gene: TRBV20-1
D gene: -
CDR3 protein: CSAMTGTTPQHF
CDR3 DNA: TGCAGTGCTATGACAGGAACAACGCCCCAGCATTTT

J gene: TRBJ1-2
clone size: -
V gene: TRBV19
D gene: TRBD1
CDR3 protein: CASEGQNYGYTF
CDR3 DNA: TGTGCCAGTGAGGGACAGAACTATGGCTACACCTTC

J gene: TRBJ2-7
clone size: many
V gene: TRBV3-1
D gene: TRBD1
CDR3 protein: CASSDLTGTGSYEQYF
CDR3 DNA: TGTGCCAGCAGCGACCTTACCGGGACAGGGTCCTACGAGCAGTACTTC

J gene: TRBJ2-2
clone size: many
V gene: TRBV11-2
D gene: -
CDR3 protein: CASSSDSPNTGELFF
CDR3 DNA: TGTGCCAGCAGCTCCGACAGTCCGAACACCGGGGAGCTGTTTTTT

J gene: TRBJ2-3
clone size: many
V gene: TRBV7-2
D gene: TRBD2
CDR3 protein: CASSFNGGAFSDTQYF
CDR3 DNA: TGTGCCAGCAGCTTTAACGGGGGGGCATTTTCAGATACGCAGTATTTT

J gene: TRBJ1-2
clone size: many
V gene: TRBV30
D gene: -
CDR3 protein: CAWSVPGGLGSYGYTF
CDR3 DNA: TGTGCCTGGAGTGTCCCCGGGGGTTTGGGCTCCTATGGCTACACCTTC

J gene: TRBJ2-5
clone size: -
V gene: TRBV20-1
D gene: -
CDR3 protein: CSAPLGPADSETQYF
CDR3 DNA: TGCAGTGCTCCCCTTGGGCCCGCTGACTCAGAGACCCAGTACTTC

J gene: TRBJ2-7
clone size: many
V gene: TRBV11-2
D gene: TRBD2
CDR3 protein: CASSPPGGYEQYF
CDR3 DNA: TGTGCCAGCAGCCCCCCGGGGGGCTACGAGCAGTACTTC

J gene: TRBJ1-6
clone size: -
V gene: TRBV4-2
D gene: -
CDR3 protein: CASSQHNPEGISPLHF
CDR3 DNA: TGTGCCAGCAGCCAGCATAACCCCGAGGGAATTTCACCCCTCCACTTT

J gene: TRBJ1-5
clone size: many
V gene: TRBV11-2
D gene: -
CDR3 protein: CASSLGGTDPSNQPQHF
CDR3 DNA: TGTGCCAGCAGCTTAGGGGGGACCGATCCTAGCAATCAGCCCCAGCATTTT

J gene: TRBJ2-2
clone size: few
V gene: TRBV7-2
D gene: -
CDR3 protein: CASSLARGTPPGELFF
CDR3 DNA: TGTGCCAGCAGCTTAGCGAGGGGGACACCTCCCGGGGAGCTGTTTTTT

J gene: TRBJ2-5
clone size: -
V gene: TRBV7-6
D gene: -
CDR3 protein: CASKPEQGGETQYF
CDR3 DNA: TGTGCCAGCAAACCCGAACAGGGCGGGGAGACCCAGTACTTC

J gene: TRBJ2-3
clone size: few
V gene: TRBV6-1
D gene: TRBD1
CDR3 protein: CASRRQGVAADTQYF
CDR3 DNA: TGTGCCAGCAGAAGACAGGGGGTCGCTGCAGATACGCAGTATTTT

J gene: TRBJ2-2
clone size: -
V gene: TRBV24-1
D gene: -
CDR3 protein: CATSDPETGELFF
CDR3 DNA: TGTGCCACCAGTGATCCCGAAACCGGGGAGCTGTTTTTT

J gene: TRBJ1-3
clone size: once
V gene: TRBV20-1
D gene: TRBD1
CDR3 protein: CSAYIRQGSAGNTIYF
CDR3 DNA: TGCAGTGCTTATATACGACAGGGAAGCGCTGGAAACACCATATATTTT

J gene: TRBJ1-1
clone size: -
V gene: TRBV7-6
D gene: -
CDR3 protein: CASSLSEGAAEAFF
CDR3 DNA: TGTGCCAGCAGCTTATCAGAAGGGGCCGCTGAAGCTTTCTTT

J gene: TRBJ1-1
clone size: few
V gene: TRBV6-6
D gene: -
CDR3 protein: CASSYSPTQNTEAFF
CDR3 DNA: TGTGCCAGCAGTTACTCGCCTACCCAAAACACTGAAGCTTTCTTT

J gene: TRBJ2-3
clone size: -
V gene: TRBV4-2
D gene: -
CDR3 protein: CASSQGGASTDTQYF
CDR3 DNA: TGTGCCAGCAGCCAAGGCGGGGCTAGCACAGATACGCAGTATTTT

J gene: TRBJ1-1
clone size: many
V gene: TRBV30
D gene: -
CDR3 protein: CAWGNDRYTEAFF
CDR3 DNA: TGTGCCTGGGGCAACGACAGATACACTGAAGCTTTCTTT

J gene: TRBJ2-1
clone size: many
V gene: TRBV11-1
D gene: -
CDR3 protein: CASSLAQGRPPEQFF
CDR3 DNA: TGTGCCAGCAGCTTAGCGCAAGGCAGGCCCCCTGAGCAGTTCTTC

J gene: TRBJ1-5
clone size: many
V gene: TRBV20-1
D gene: -
CDR3 protein: CSASYEGDPFNQPQHF
CDR3 DNA: TGCAGTGCTAGTTATGAGGGGGACCCGTTCAATCAGCCCCAGCATTTT

J gene: TRBJ1-5
clone size: few
V gene: TRBV4-1
D gene: -
CDR3 protein: CASSQVRGLSSNQPQHF
CDR3 DNA: TGCGCCAGCAGCCAAGTCCGGGGGCTCAGTAGCAATCAGCCCCAGCATTTT

J gene: TRBJ1-5
clone size: -
V gene: TRBV9
D gene: -
CDR3 protein: CASSVGQTQPQHF
CDR3 DNA: TGTGCCAGCAGCGTAGGTCAGACCCAGCCCCAGCATTTT

J gene: TRBJ2-5
clone size: -
V gene: TRBV7-9
D gene: -
CDR3 protein: CASSPPRLVQETQYF
CDR3 DNA: TGTGCCAGCAGCCCCCCACGACTAGTCCAAGAGACCCAGTACTTC

J gene: TRBJ1-3
clone size: few
V gene: TRBV18
D gene: -
CDR3 protein: CASSPEAGSGNTIYF
CDR3 DNA: TGTGCCAGCTCACCAGAGGCCGGCTCTGGAAACACCATATATTTT

J gene: TRBJ2-7
clone size: many
V gene: TRBV5-1
D gene: -
CDR3 protein: CASSDGGTYEQYF
CDR3 DNA: TGCGCCAGCAGCGACGGGGGAACCTACGAGCAGTACTTC

J gene: TRBJ1-2
clone size: many
V gene: TRBV3-1
D gene: -
CDR3 protein: CASSPRSGGGGYTF
CDR3 DNA: TGTGCCAGCAGCCCGCGATCAGGAGGCGGGGGCTACACCTTC

J gene: TRBJ2-3
clone size: few
V gene: TRBV5-1
D gene: -
CDR3 protein: CASSWRGPDTDTQYF
CDR3 DNA: TGCGCCAGCAGCTGGAGGGGTCCTGACACAGATACGCAGTATTTT

J gene: TRBJ2-1
clone size: -
V gene: TRBV5-1
D gene: -
CDR3 protein: CASSLGHGGHNEQFF
CDR3 DNA: TGCGCCAGCAGCTTGGGGCACGGGGGCCACAATGAGCAGTTCTTC

J gene: TRBJ1-2
clone size: many
V gene: TRBV6-1
D gene: -
CDR3 protein: CASSETGLPPGYGYTF
CDR3 DNA: TGTGCCAGCAGTGAAACGGGATTGCCGCCGGGCTATGGCTACACCTTC

J gene: TRBJ2-1
clone size: -
V gene: TRBV29-1
D gene: -
CDR3 protein: CSVEGQGSYNEQFF
CDR3 DNA: TGCAGCGTTGAAGGGCAGGGCTCCTACAATGAGCAGTTCTTC

J gene: TRBJ2-5
clone size: -
V gene: TRBV6-1
D gene: -
CDR3 protein: CASSEWGSQETQYF
CDR3 DNA: TGTGCCAGCAGTGAATGGGGAAGTCAAGAGACCCAGTACTTC

J gene: TRBJ2-5
clone size: -
V gene: TRBV5-1
D gene: TRBD1
CDR3 protein: CASSPDRGGETQYF
CDR3 DNA: TGCGCCAGCAGCCCTGACAGGGGAGGAGAGACCCAGTACTTC

J gene: TRBJ1-2
clone size: -
V gene: TRBV6-2/TRBV6-3
D gene: TRBD1
CDR3 protein: CASSYTGTGAGGYTF
CDR3 DNA: TGTGCCAGCAGTTACACGGGGACAGGGGCCGGTGGCTACACCTTC

J gene: TRBJ1-2
clone size: many
V gene: TRBV3-1
D gene: -
CDR3 protein: CASSNRPKDDGYTF
CDR3 DNA: TGTGCCAGCAGCAACAGGCCTAAGGATGATGGCTACACCTTC

J gene: TRBJ2-7
clone size: -
V gene: TRBV20-1
D gene: -
CDR3 protein: CSASSRGHLDYEQYF
CDR3 DNA: TGCAGTGCTAGTAGCAGGGGCCACTTAGACTACGAGCAGTACTTC

J gene: TRBJ2-1
clone size: many
V gene: TRBV20-1
D gene: -
CDR3 protein: CSARDSNLWNEQFF
CDR3 DNA: TGCAGTGCAAGAGATAGTAACTTATGGAATGAGCAGTTCTTC

J gene: TRBJ2-2
clone size: -
V gene: TRBV20-1
D gene: -
CDR3 protein: CSTYYPSSTGELFF
CDR3 DNA: TGCAGTACCTATTACCCTAGTTCCACCGGGGAGCTGTTTTTT

J gene: TRBJ2-1
clone size: many
V gene: TRBV7-8
D gene: TRBD1
CDR3 protein: CASSPGTGNSYNEQFF
CDR3 DNA: TGTGCCAGCAGCCCCGGGACAGGGAACTCCTACAATGAGCAGTTCTTC

J gene: TRBJ2-1
clone size: -
V gene: TRBV5-1
D gene: TRBD2
CDR3 protein: CASSLVVAGSYNEQFF
CDR3 DNA: TGCGCCAGCAGCTTGGTAGTAGCGGGGTCTTACAATGAGCAGTTCTTC

J gene: TRBJ1-1
clone size: many
V gene: TRBV5-1
D gene: -
CDR3 protein: CASSFKGAMNTEAFF
CDR3 DNA: TGCGCCAGCAGCTTCAAGGGAGCCATGAACACTGAAGCTTTCTTT

J gene: TRBJ1-5
clone size: few
V gene: TRBV20-1
D gene: TRBD1
CDR3 protein: CSARVLGTGDSNQPQHF
CDR3 DNA: TGCAGTGCTAGAGTCCTTGGGACAGGGGATAGCAATCAGCCCCAGCATTTT

J gene: TRBJ2-5
clone size: -
V gene: TRBV10-3
D gene: -
CDR3 protein: CAISEEARQETQYF
CDR3 DNA: TGTGCCATCAGTGAAGAGGCCCGGCAAGAGACCCAGTACTTC

J gene: TRBJ1-5
clone size: many
V gene: TRBV5-1
D gene: -
CDR3 protein: CASSPGDRFGVSNQPQHF
CDR3 DNA: TGCGCCAGCAGCCCGGGGGACCGGTTCGGAGTTAGCAATCAGCCCCAGCATTTT

J gene: TRBJ2-1
clone size: many
V gene: TRBV20-1
D gene: TRBD2
CDR3 protein: CSAISGTSGLYEQFF
CDR3 DNA: TGCAGTGCTATATCCGGGACTAGCGGGTTGTATGAGCAGTTCTTC

J gene: TRBJ2-7
clone size: -
V gene: TRBV6-1
D gene: -
CDR3 protein: CASSQGTHYEQYF
CDR3 DNA: TGTGCCAGCAGTCAGGGGACACACTACGAGCAGTACTTC

J gene: TRBJ1-5
clone size: few
V gene: TRBV18
D gene: -
CDR3 protein: CASSPVRDGQEGNQPQHF
CDR3 DNA: TGTGCCAGCTCACCAGTCCGGGACGGTCAAGAGGGCAATCAGCCCCAGCATTTT

J gene: TRBJ1-6
clone size: few
V gene: TRBV7-9
D gene: TRBD1
CDR3 protein: CASRKGQVYNSPLHF
CDR3 DNA: TGTGCCAGCAGGAAGGGACAGGTCTATAATTCACCCCTCCACTTT

J gene: TRBJ2-2
clone size: -
V gene: TRBV5-1
D gene: TRBD1
CDR3 protein: CASRGQPTNTGELFF
CDR3 DNA: TGCGCCAGCAGGGGACAGCCAACGAACACCGGGGAGCTGTTTTTT

J gene: TRBJ2-6
clone size: -
V gene: TRBV12-3/TRBV12-4
D gene: -
CDR3 protein: CASRAGSGANVLTF
CDR3 DNA: TGTGCCAGCAGAGCAGGCTCTGGGGCCAACGTCCTGACTTTC

J gene: TRBJ1-2
clone size: many
V gene: TRBV18
D gene: -
CDR3 protein: CASSPRDSDGYTF
CDR3 DNA: TGTGCCAGCTCACCACGCGACAGTGACGGCTACACCTTC

J gene: TRBJ2-3
clone size: few
V gene: TRBV9
D gene: TRBD2
CDR3 protein: CASSLAIAGGLGTDTQYF
CDR3 DNA: TGTGCCAGCAGCCTTGCCATAGCGGGGGGGCTAGGGACAGATACGCAGTATTTT

J gene: TRBJ1-1
clone size: few
V gene: TRBV29-1
D gene: -
CDR3 protein: CSVAQGLNTEAFF
CDR3 DNA: TGCAGCGTTGCCCAGGGGTTGAACACTGAAGCTTTCTTT

J gene: TRBJ1-2
clone size: -
V gene: TRBV6-5
D gene: -
CDR3 protein: CASSYSGTRIPDTF
CDR3 DNA: TGTGCCAGCAGTTACTCGGGGACACGTATCCCGGACACCTTC

J gene: TRBJ1-2
clone size: -
V gene: TRBV12-3/TRBV12-4
D gene: -
CDR3 protein: CASSSNRDSYGYTF
CDR3 DNA: TGTGCCAGCAGTTCGAACAGAGACAGCTATGGCTACACCTTC

J gene: TRBJ2-1
clone size: -
V gene: TRBV3-1
D gene: TRBD2
CDR3 protein: CASSPRTRSSEQFF
CDR3 DNA: TGTGCCAGCAGCCCCCGGACTAGGAGCAGTGAGCAGTTCTTC

J gene: TRBJ1-1
clone size: many
V gene: TRBV12-3/TRBV12-4
D gene: -
CDR3 protein: CASSRDQSATEAFF
CDR3 DNA: TGTGCCAGCAGTCGGGACCAAAGCGCCACTGAAGCTTTCTTT

J gene: TRBJ2-1
clone size: few
V gene: TRBV14
D gene: TRBD1
CDR3 protein: CASSSPGQGFGEQFF
CDR3 DNA: TGTGCCAGCAGCTCCCCGGGACAGGGATTTGGTGAGCAGTTCTTC

J gene: TRBJ1-6
clone size: few
V gene: TRBV4-1
D gene: -
CDR3 protein: CASSQLGAGLDSPLHF
CDR3 DNA: TGCGCCAGCAGCCAACTCGGCGCGGGATTAGATTCACCCCTCCACTTT

J gene: TRBJ1-6
clone size: many
V gene: TRBV2
D gene: -
CDR3 protein: CASNPQGFSPLHF
CDR3 DNA: TGTGCCAGCAATCCCCAGGGTTTTTCACCCCTCCACTTT